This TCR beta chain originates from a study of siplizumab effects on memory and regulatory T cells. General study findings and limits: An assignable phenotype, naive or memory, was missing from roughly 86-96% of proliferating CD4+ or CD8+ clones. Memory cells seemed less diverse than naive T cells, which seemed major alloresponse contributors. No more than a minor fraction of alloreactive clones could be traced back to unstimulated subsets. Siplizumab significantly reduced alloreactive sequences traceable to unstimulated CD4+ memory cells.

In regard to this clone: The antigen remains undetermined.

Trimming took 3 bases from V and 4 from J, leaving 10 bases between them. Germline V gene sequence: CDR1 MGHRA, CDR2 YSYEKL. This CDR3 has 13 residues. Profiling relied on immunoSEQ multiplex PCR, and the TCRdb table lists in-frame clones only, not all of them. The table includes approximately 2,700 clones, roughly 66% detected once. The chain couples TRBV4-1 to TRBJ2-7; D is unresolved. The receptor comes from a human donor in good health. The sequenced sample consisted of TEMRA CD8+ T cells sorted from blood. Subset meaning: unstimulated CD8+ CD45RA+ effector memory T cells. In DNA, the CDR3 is TGCGCCAGCAGCCAGTCGTCTCGGTACGAGCAGTACTTC. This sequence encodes CASSQSSRYEQYF.